A selection of T cell receptor beta chains follows, all from one sample in a study of long-term antiretroviral therapy in people with HIV. The repertoire was sequenced with immunoSEQ multiplex PCR; TCRdb's copy has only in-frame clones and lacks some. The repertoire holds some 16,000 clones, with about 85% as singletons. The sequences come from unsorted PBMCs, collected 0.5 years after starting antiretroviral therapy. These receptors were obtained from a woman in her thirties or forties with HIV. CDR3s include the opening cysteine and the closing phenylalanine or tryptophan. The D gene is left open where the match is weak. Clone size is stated in some rows and not others, as once, few, many or a class when expanded.

J	V	size	D	DNA	CDR3
TRBJ1-5	TRBV5-5	.	.	TGTGCCAGCAGCAGAGAATTTAGCAATCAGCCCCAGCATTTT	CASSREFSNQPQHF
TRBJ1-2	TRBV18	once	.	TGTGCCAGCTCACGGACGGAGGAGGGGGTGAGTGGCTACACCTTC	CASSRTEEGVSGYTF
TRBJ2-5	TRBV6-5	.	.	TGTGCCAGCAGTTCCTGGACAGCACAAGAGACCCAGTACTTC	CASSSWTAQETQYF
TRBJ1-5	TRBV19	few	.	TGTGCCAGTAGTCCTGAGAATTGGCCCCAGCATTTT	CASSPENWPQHF
TRBJ2-1	TRBV6-1	.	.	TGTGCCTCACAAGGACACGGTGGCTACAATGAGCAGTTCTTC	CASQGHGGYNEQFF
TRBJ1-2	TRBV5-4	few	.	TGTGCCAGCAGCTCGGGACCGTCCTGGGACTATGGCTACACCTTC	CASSSGPSWDYGYTF
TRBJ2-1	TRBV27	.	.	TGTGCCAGCTCTTCGGGAAATGAGCAGTTCTTC	CASSSGNEQFF
TRBJ1-2	TRBV7-9	.	.	TGTGCCAGCAGCTTAGCAGGTGGGGACGGTGGCTACACCTTC	CASSLAGGDGGYTF
TRBJ2-1	TRBV7-2	.	TRBD2	TGTGCCAGCAGCCGGACTAGCGGGTTTTACAATGAGCAGTTCTTC	CASSRTSGFYNEQFF
TRBJ2-1	TRBV5-4	.	TRBD2	TGTGCCAGCAGCTTGAACCCAACGGGAGGCAATGAGCAGTTCTTC	CASSLNPTGGNEQFF
TRBJ2-1	TRBV15	.	TRBD1	TGTGCCACCAGCAGAGGGGGCGGGACAGGACCATACAATGAGCAGTTCTTC	CATSRGGGTGPYNEQFF
TRBJ2-7	TRBV5-6	.	.	TGTGCCAGCAGCAGACTCACCGGCGAGCAGTACTTC	CASSRLTGEQYF
TRBJ2-2	TRBV19	.	TRBD2	TGTGCCAGTATCCTAGCGGGGTCTACCGGGGAGCTGTTTTTT	CASILAGSTGELFF
TRBJ2-1	TRBV19	.	TRBD2	TGTGCCAGTAGCCCCCCTCCCCAACTAGCGGGAGCTTACAATGAGCAGTTCTTC	CASSPPPQLAGAYNEQFF
TRBJ2-5	TRBV10-3	.	TRBD2	TGTGCCATCAGTGAAGAGGCGGGAGGAGGGGAGACCCAGTACTTC	CAISEEAGGGETQYF
TRBJ1-1	TRBV6-5	.	.	TGTGCCAGCAGTTACTCGATAGAGATGAACACTGAAGCTTTCTTT	CASSYSIEMNTEAFF
TRBJ2-7	TRBV5-1	.	TRBD1	TGCGCCAGCAGCTTGGAATGGGACAGCGCCTACGAGCAGTACTTC	CASSLEWDSAYEQYF
TRBJ2-2	TRBV5-6	.	.	TGTGCCAGCAGCCTAATAGACAGGCAGAACACCGGGGAGCTGTTTTTT	CASSLIDRQNTGELFF
TRBJ1-2	TRBV27	.	TRBD1	TGTGCCAGCAGTTCCCGGACAGGAATGGGTGGCTACACCTTC	CASSSRTGMGGYTF
TRBJ1-3	TRBV7-2	.	.	TGTGCCAGCAGCTTAGGTGGGGGCCACAGAAACACCATATATTTT	CASSLGGGHRNTIYF
TRBJ2-7	TRBV5-1	.	TRBD2	TGCGCCAGCAGCTTGCTAGCGGGAGTAATCTACGAGCAGTACTTC	CASSLLAGVIYEQYF
TRBJ1-1	TRBV27	.	.	TGTGCCAGCAGTATGTATCAGGCGAACACTGAAGCTTTCTTT	CASSMYQANTEAFF
TRBJ2-1	TRBV5-4	.	.	TGTGCCAGCAGCTTAGCCCGGGACATTAACAATGAGCAGTTCTTC	CASSLARDINNEQFF
TRBJ2-7	TRBV19	.	.	TGTGCCACTCAACCAGGCAACTTCTACGAGCAGTACTTC	CATQPGNFYEQYF
TRBJ2-5	TRBV19	once	.	TGTGCCAGTAGGACCTCCGTTAGGGAGACCCAGTACTTC	CASRTSVRETQYF
TRBJ1-4	TRBV18	.	.	TGTGCCAGCTCACCACTACAGTCTAATGAAAAACTGTTTTTT	CASSPLQSNEKLFF
TRBJ2-1	TRBV4-1	.	TRBD1	TGCGCCAGCAGCACGGGACAGGGGGCCTACAATGAGCAGTTCTTC	CASSTGQGAYNEQFF
TRBJ1-3	TRBV19	.	.	TGTGCCAGTAGTATTGGGATCCTCTTTGGAAACACCATATATTTT	CASSIGILFGNTIYF
TRBJ2-3	TRBV4-1	.	.	TGCGCCAGCAGCCACCCGCTAGGGACAGATACGCAGTATTTT	CASSHPLGTDTQYF
TRBJ2-5	TRBV7-9	.	.	TGTGCCAGCAGCTTAGGTGGGGGCGCTCCCCGGGAGACCCAGTACTTC	CASSLGGGAPRETQYF
TRBJ1-5	TRBV27	.	.	TGTGCCAGCAGCCCCAGGGGCGGCAATCAGCCCCAGCATTTT	CASSPRGGNQPQHF
TRBJ2-1	TRBV6-1	.	.	TGTGCCAGCAGTGGGGGGATCTCCTACAATGAGCAGTTCTTC	CASSGGISYNEQFF
TRBJ2-3	TRBV6-5	few	.	TGTGCCAGCAGTTACTCGAGTGGAGCCTACACAGATACGCAGTATTTT	CASSYSSGAYTDTQYF
TRBJ1-3	TRBV29-1	.	.	TGCAGCGGGTACGGAATCTCTGGAAACACCATATATTTT	CSGYGISGNTIYF
TRBJ2-7	TRBV7-2	once	TRBD2	TGTGCCAGCAGCTTAGGCGGGAGCTGGGAGCAGTACTTC	CASSLGGSWEQYF
TRBJ2-7	TRBV29-1	.	.	TGCAGCGTCCGACGGGAAAGCTCCTACGAGCAGTACTTC	CSVRRESSYEQYF
TRBJ2-1	TRBV29-1	few	.	TGCAGCGCCGGGCTCGGCTCCTACAATGAGCAGTTCTTC	CSAGLGSYNEQFF
TRBJ2-7	TRBV6-5	few	.	TGTGCCAGCAGTTATTCCCAGTACTACGAGCAGTACTTC	CASSYSQYYEQYF
TRBJ1-2	TRBV10-3	.	.	TGTGCCATCAGTGATACGGCCATTAACTATGGCTACACCTTC	CAISDTAINYGYTF
TRBJ1-1	TRBV6-1	.	.	TGTGCCAGCATGGGCAGGGTGGTGAACACTGAAGCTTTCTTT	CASMGRVVNTEAFF